One and the same sample provided the 6 T cell receptor beta chains below, sequenced in a study of shared clonotypes between healthy human individuals. TCRdb keeps only in-frame clones here, not all; method: immunoSEQ multiplex PCR. The sample includes millions of clones, more than 90% of them seen just once. The sample consisted of naive CD4+ T cells sorted from blood. As to subset: CD45RA+ positively selected. All receptors come from a man aged 18-30 years in good health.

The chain links TRBV10-3 to TRBJ1-4; 8 nucleotides agree with TRBD1. Germline assignment: CDR1 ENHRY and CDR2 SYGVKD. The V gene end was trimmed by 6 bases and the J gene end by 0 bases; junction bases not matched to a gene: 3. The CDR3 has 15 amino acids. The CDR3 sequence: CAIRTGDATNEKLFF. The CDR3 coding sequence is TGTGCCATCAGGACAGGGGATGCAACTAATGAAAAACTGTTTTTT.

This chain uses TRBV9 with TRBJ2-1, with 12 bases fitting TRBD2. Germline V gives CDR1 SGDLS, CDR2 YYNGEE. This CDR3 contains 16 residues. V lost 3 bases to trimming and J lost 3 bases; unmatched junction nucleotides: 4. The CDR3 DNA sequence: TGTGCCAGCAGCGGAAGGACTAGCGGGGACTACAATGAGCAGTTCTTC. The encoded protein is CASSGRTSGDYNEQFF.

The rearrangement joins TRBV4-1 to TRBJ2-6; no clear D. This CDR3 is 15 amino acids long. The V gene lost 7 bases and the J gene lost 0 bases, with 10 bases spanning the gap. CDR1 and CDR2 from the germline V gene are MGHRA and YSYEKL. Here the CDR3 DNA reads TGCGCCAGCACCCCTGATGGCTCTGGGGCCAACGTCCTGACTTTC. Its protein is CASTPDGSGANVLTF.

Comment on this clone: This sample includes further DNA sequences coding for the same CDR3. The chain is built from TRBV20-1 and TRBJ2-7; D gene unclear. CDR1 DFQATT and CDR2 SNEGSKA come from the germline V gene (reference sequence). V gave up 3 bases and J gave up 3 bases, with 6 bases separating them. There are 11 residues in the CDR3. CDR3: CSARSDYEQYF. DNA of the CDR3: TGCAGTGCTAGGTCCGACTACGAGCAGTACTTC.

This rearrangement joins TRBV10-3 to TRBJ1-4; D gene uncertain. Deletions cut 3 bases from V and 4 bases from J, with 12 bases between. This CDR3 is built from 15 residues. CDR1 is ENHRY, CDR2 SYGVKD, per germline. The CDR3 DNA is TGTGCCATCAGTGACGACGGCGGTGATAATGAAAAACTGTTTTTT. Translating gives CAISDDGGDNEKLFF.

This chain links TRBV2 with TRBJ2-2; D gene unclear. The CDR3 is made up of 13 amino acids. The germline gives CDR1 SNHLY, CDR2 FYNNEI. The V gene lost 4 bases and the J gene lost 1 base, with 4 bases spanning the gap. CDR3 nucleotides: TGTGCCAGCAGTGGGAGGAACACCGGGGAGCTGTTTTTT. This sequence encodes CASSGRNTGELFF.